This TCR beta chain stems from a study of kidney transplant recipient with SARS-CoV-2 infection. The CDR3 spans 13 residues. Trimming stripped 5 bases from V and 5 bases from J, with 13 bases between. The V gene's germline CDR1 is MNHEY and CDR2 SVGAGI. The sample holds many counts of this clonotype. TCRdb re-analysed the reads in MiXCR, keeping a single row per CDR3 protein. The table records 200,000 to 300,000 distinct CDR3 sequences, more than 25% of them present only once. This clonotype was sampled from a young adult male patient who had COVID-19 and was a kidney transplant recipient. The graft donor may be the source of some T cells. The sample consisted of a blood sample, taken at baseline and between days 110 and 120 from a kidney transplant recipient. The chain links TRBV6-5 to TRBJ2-7; tentative D call: TRBD2 (5 bases). CDR3 sequence: CASSKLVSDEQYF. As DNA, the CDR3 is TGTGCCAGCAGTAAACTAGTTTCAGACGAGCAGTACTTC.